One and the same sample provided the 2 T cell receptor beta chains below, sequenced in a study of cytomegalovirus exposure and HLA in healthy donors. The PCR made use of 60 Vbeta and 13 Jbeta primers. Some clones are missing from TCRdb's copy, which holds only in-frame ones; the method was immunoSEQ multiplex PCR. Here the sample table reports approximately 150,000 clones. What was sequenced was PBMCs. All receptors derive from a woman in her 40s in good health and CMV-seronegative.

The chain uses TRBV9 and TRBJ2-7; 9 nucleotides match TRBD1. This CDR3 is 14 amino acids long. From germline, CDR1 is SGDLS and CDR2 YYNGEE. J was trimmed by 3 bases and V by 3 bases; bases with no gene match: 4. The CDR3, as DNA: TGTGCCAGCAGCGGAAGACAGGGGGACTACGAGCAGTACTTC. Protein: CASSGRQGDYEQYF.

V is TRBV6-6 and J is TRBJ2-2; the D is unclear. Germline V gene lookup returns CDR1 MNHNY and CDR2 SVGAGI (reference sequence). With 6 bases removed from V and 4 bases from J, the gap between germline ends came to 6 bases. The CDR3 contains 12 residues. CDR3 nucleotides: TGTGCCAGCAGCCTACCCACCGGGGAGCTGTTTTTT. Protein: CASSLPTGELFF.